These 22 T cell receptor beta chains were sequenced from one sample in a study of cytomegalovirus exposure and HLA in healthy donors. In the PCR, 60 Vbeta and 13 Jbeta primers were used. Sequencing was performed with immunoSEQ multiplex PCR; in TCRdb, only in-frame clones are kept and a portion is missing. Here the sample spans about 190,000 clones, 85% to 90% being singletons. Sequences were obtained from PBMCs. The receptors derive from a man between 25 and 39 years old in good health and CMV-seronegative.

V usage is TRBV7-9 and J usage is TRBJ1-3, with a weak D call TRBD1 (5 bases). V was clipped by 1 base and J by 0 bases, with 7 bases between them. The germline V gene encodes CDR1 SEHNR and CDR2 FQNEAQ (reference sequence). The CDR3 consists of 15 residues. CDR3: CASSLVQGSGNTIYF. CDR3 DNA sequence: TGTGCCAGCAGCTTAGTTCAGGGCTCTGGAAACACCATATATTTT. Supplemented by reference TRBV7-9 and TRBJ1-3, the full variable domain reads DTGVSQNPRHKITKRGQNVTFRCDPISEHNRLYWYRQTLGQGPEFLTYFQNEAQLEKSRLLSDRFSAERPKGSFSTLEIQRTEQGDSAMYLCASSLVQGSGNTIYFGEGSWLTVV.

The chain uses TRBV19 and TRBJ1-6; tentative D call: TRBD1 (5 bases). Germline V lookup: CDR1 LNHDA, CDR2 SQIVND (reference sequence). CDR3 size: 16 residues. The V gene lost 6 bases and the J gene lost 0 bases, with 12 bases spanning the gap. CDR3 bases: TGTGCCAGTAGGGAGAGTGACAGCTCCTATAATTCACCCCTCCACTTT. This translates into CASRESDSSYNSPLHF.

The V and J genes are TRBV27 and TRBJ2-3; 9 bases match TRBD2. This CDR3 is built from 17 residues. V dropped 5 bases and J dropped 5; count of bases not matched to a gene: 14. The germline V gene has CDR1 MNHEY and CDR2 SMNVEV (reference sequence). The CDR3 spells CASSLSRLAGAVDTQYF. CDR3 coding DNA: TGTGCCAGCAGTCTGTCCCGGTTAGCGGGAGCAGTAGATACGCAGTATTTT.

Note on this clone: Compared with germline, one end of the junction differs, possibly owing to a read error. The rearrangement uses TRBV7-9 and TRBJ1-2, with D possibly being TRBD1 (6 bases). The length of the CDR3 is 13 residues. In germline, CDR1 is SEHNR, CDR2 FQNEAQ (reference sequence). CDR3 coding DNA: TGTTCCAGCAGCTTAGGGGGGGGGAATGGCTACACCTTC. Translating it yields CSSSLGGGNGYTF.

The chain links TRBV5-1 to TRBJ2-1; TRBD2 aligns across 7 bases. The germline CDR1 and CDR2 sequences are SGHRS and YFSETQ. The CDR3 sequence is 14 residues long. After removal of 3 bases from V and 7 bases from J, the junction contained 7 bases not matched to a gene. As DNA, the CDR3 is TGCGCCAGCAGCTCCAGCGGGGTCAGTAATGAGCAGTTCTTC. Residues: CASSSSGVSNEQFF.

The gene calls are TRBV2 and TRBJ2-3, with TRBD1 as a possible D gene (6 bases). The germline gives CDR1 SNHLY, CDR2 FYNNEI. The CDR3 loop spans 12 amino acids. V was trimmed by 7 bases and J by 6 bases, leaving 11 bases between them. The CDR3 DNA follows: TGTGCCAGCAAGGTGGGGGCCGATACGCAGTATTTT. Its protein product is CASKVGADTQYF. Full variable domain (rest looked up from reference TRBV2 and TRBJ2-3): EPEVTQTPSHQVTQMGQEVILRCVPISNHLYFYWYRQILGQKVEFLVSFYNNEISEKSEIFDDQFSVERPDGSNFTLKIRSTKLEDSAMYFCASKVGADTQYFGPGTRLTVL.

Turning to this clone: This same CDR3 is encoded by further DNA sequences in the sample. The CDR3 sequence is CASSPGGSNSPLHF. The CDR3 DNA reads TGTGCCAGCAGTCCAGGGGGCTCTAATTCACCCCTCCACTTT. J is TRBJ1-6 and V is TRBV7-2; 8 positions agree with TRBD1. The germline V gene has CDR1 SGHTA and CDR2 FQGNSA. The V and J ends lost 6 bases and 6 bases, in that order; junction bases with no gene match: 4. The CDR3 extends over 14 amino acids. The whole variable domain, filled in from reference TRBV7-2 and TRBJ1-6, reads GAGVSQSPSNKVTEKGKDVELRCDPISGHTALYWYRQSLGQGLEFLIYFQGNSAPDKSGLPSDRFSAERTGGSVSTLTIQRTQQEDSAVYLCASSPGGSNSPLHFGNGTRLTVT.

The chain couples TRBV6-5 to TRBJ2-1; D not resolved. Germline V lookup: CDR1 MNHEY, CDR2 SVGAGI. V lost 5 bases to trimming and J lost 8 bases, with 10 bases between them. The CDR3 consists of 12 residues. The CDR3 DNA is TGTGCCAGCAGTCGTGGGCTGGATGAGCAGTTCTTC. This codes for CASSRGLDEQFF.

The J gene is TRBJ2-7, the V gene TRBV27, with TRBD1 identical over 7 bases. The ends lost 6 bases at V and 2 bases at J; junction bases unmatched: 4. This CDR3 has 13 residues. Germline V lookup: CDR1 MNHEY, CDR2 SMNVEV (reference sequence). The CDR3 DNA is TGTGCCAGCAGCCGGACAGGAGCCTACGAGCAGTACTTC. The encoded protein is CASSRTGAYEQYF.

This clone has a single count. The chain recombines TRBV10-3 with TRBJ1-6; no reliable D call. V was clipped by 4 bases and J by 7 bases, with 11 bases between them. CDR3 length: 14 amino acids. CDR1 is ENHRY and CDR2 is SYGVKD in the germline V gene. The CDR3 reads CAISGRGENSPLHF. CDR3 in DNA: TGTGCCATCAGTGGCCGGGGAGAGAATTCACCCCTCCACTTT.

CDR3 DNA sequence: TGCGCCAGCAGCCCCCGACAGGCTACGGCCTACGAGCAGTACTTC. Translation: CASSPRQATAYEQYF. The rearrangement joins TRBV5-1 to TRBJ2-7; D perhaps matches TRBD1 (6 bases). This CDR3 contains 15 residues. The V end was cut by 4 bases, the J end by 2 bases, with 16 bases between. Germline values: CDR1 SGHRS, CDR2 YFSETQ.

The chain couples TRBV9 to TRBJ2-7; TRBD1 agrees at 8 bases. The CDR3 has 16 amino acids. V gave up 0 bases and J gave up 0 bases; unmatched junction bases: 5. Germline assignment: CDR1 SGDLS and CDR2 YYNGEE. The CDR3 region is CASSVEQGDPSYEQYF. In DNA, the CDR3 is TGTGCCAGCAGCGTAGAACAGGGGGATCCCTCCTACGAGCAGTACTTC.

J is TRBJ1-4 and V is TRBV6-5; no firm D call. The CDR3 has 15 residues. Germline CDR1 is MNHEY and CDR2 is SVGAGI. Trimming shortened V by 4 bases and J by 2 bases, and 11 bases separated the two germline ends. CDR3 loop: CASSSFLRTNEKLFF. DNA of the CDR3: TGTGCCAGCAGTTCATTTCTCAGGACTAATGAAAAACTGTTTTTT.

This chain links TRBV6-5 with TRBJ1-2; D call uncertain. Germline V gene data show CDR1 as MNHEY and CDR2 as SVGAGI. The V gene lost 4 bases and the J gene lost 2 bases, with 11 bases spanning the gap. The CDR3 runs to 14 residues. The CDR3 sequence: CASSLSGFNYGYTF. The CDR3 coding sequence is TGTGCCAGCAGTTTAAGCGGATTCAACTATGGCTACACCTTC.

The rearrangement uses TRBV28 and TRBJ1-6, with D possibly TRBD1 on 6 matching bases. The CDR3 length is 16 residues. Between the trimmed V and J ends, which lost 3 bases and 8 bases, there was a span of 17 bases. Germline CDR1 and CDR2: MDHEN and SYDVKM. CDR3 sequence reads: CASSFGSGGVYSPLHF. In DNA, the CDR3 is TGTGCCAGCAGTTTCGGGTCTGGGGGCGTATATTCACCCCTCCACTTT.

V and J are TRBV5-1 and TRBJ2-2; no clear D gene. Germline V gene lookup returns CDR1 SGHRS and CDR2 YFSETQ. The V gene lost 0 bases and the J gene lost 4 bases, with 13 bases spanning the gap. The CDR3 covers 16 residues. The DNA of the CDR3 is TGCGCCAGCAGCTTGGCGGCACCCCTAGGCACCGGGGAGCTGTTTTTT. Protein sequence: CASSLAAPLGTGELFF.

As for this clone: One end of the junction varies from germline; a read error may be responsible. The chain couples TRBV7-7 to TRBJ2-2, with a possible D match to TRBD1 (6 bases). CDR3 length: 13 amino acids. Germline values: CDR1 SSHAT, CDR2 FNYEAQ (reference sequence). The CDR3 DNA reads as TGTGCTAGCAGCTGGACAGAGACCGGGGAGCTGTTTTTT. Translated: CASSWTETGELFF.

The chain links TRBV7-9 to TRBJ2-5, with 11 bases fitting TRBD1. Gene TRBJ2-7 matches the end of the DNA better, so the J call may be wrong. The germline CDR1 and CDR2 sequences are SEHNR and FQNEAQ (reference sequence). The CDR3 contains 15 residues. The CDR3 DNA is TGTGCCAGCAGCCCCCCGGGACAGGGGGCCTACGAGCAGTACTTC. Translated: CASSPPGQGAYEQYF.

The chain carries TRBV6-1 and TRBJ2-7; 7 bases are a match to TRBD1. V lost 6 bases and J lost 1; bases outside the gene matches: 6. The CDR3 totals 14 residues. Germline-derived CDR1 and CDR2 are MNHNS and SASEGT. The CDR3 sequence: CASRDRPTSYEQYF. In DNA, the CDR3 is TGTGCCAGCAGGGACAGGCCCACATCCTACGAGCAGTACTTC.

The CDR3 DNA is TGTGCCAGCACCGGATCGCAGGTACAAGAGACCCAGTACTTC. As protein: CASTGSQVQETQYF. The chain has TRBV2 and TRBJ2-5; D gene unclear. Germline CDR1 is SNHLY and CDR2 is FYNNEI. CDR3 length: 14 residues. V lost 7 bases and J lost 2, with 14 bases in between.

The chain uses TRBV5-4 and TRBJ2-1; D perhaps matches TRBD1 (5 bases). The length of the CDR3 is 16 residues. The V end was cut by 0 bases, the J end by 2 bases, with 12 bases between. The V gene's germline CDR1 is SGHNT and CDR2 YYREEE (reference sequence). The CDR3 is CASSLGGRGPYNEQFF. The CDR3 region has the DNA TGTGCCAGCAGCTTGGGTGGTAGGGGCCCCTACAATGAGCAGTTCTTC.

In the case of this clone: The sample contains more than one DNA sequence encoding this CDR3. The CDR3 reads CASSTDYSGNTIYF. CDR3 in DNA: TGTGCCAGCAGTACCGACTACTCTGGAAACACCATATATTTT. The rearrangement joins TRBV6-1 to TRBJ1-3; D remains unclear. Germline V lookup: CDR1 MNHNS, CDR2 SASEGT. CDR3 size: 14 residues. V lost 5 bases to trimming and J lost 0 bases, with 8 bases between them.